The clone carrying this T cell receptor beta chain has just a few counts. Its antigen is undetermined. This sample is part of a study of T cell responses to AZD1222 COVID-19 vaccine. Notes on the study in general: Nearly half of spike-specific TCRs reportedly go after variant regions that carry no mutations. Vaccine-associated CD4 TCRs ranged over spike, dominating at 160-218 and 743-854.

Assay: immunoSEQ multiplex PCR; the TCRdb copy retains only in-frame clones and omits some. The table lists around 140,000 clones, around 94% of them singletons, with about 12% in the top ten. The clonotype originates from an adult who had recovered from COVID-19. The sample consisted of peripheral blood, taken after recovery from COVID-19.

The CDR3 loop reads CALRRAEGTDTQYF. The CDR3 bases are TGTGCCTTACGCAGGGCCGAGGGAACAGATACGCAGTATTTT. The genes are TRBV7-9 and TRBJ2-3; either TRBD1 or TRBD2 may fit D (5 bases each). This CDR3 has 14 residues. Trimming stripped 11 bases from V and 3 bases from J, with 18 bases between. The germline gives CDR1 SEHNR, CDR2 FQNEAQ (reference sequence). The full variable domain, its missing parts supplied by reference TRBV7-9 and TRBJ2-3, is DTGVSQNPRHKITKRGQNVTFRCDPISEHNRLYWYRQTLGQGPEFLTYFQNEAQLEKSRLLSDRFSAERPKGSFSTLEIQRTEQGDSAMYLCALRRAEGTDTQYFGPGTRLTVL.